This T cell receptor (beta chain) stems from a study of OX40 agonist ivuxolimab in advanced cancers. Study-wide context: All patients had ivuxolimab intravenously every 2 weeks at 0.01 to 10 mg/kg.

Germline CDR1 is SGHNT and CDR2 is YENEEA. Trimming left V 5 bases short and J 6 bases short, with 14 bases between. This CDR3 spans 13 amino acids. Study-level points and caveats: Some nonresponders likewise displayed low normalized T-cell clonal expansion. In general, CD8+ T cells held more expanded clones than CD4+ did, on average.

The data were produced by immunoSEQ multiplex PCR, yet TCRdb's version contains in-frame clones alone and is incomplete. The table records some 74,000 clones, roughly 87% of them present only once. Note on this clone: Antigen unknown.

This chain uses TRBV11-3 with TRBJ2-7; possible D gene TRBD2, 6 bases. The sample in question was CD4+ or CD8+ T cells sorted from blood, obtained in a trial of the OX40 agonist ivuxolimab. The clonotype originates from an adult with an advanced solid tumor such as melanoma, head and neck, liver or kidney cancer. The CDR3, as DNA: TGTGCCAGCAGCACCGCGGGATTTCTCGAGCAGTACTTC. Protein product: CASSTAGFLEQYF.